Below, 10 T cell receptor beta chains from the same sample are listed, as sequenced in a study of T-cell reconstitution after alpha-beta-depleted transplantation in children. The TCRbeta library was prepared with unique molecular identifiers. TCRdb called the PCR reads again in MiXCR, with one record for every CDR3 protein. Of about 980,000 distinct CDR3 sequences in the sample, about 31% were seen once. Sequences were derived from PBMCs, mostly from graft donor cells, sampled 360 days after TCRalphabeta/CD19-depleted stem cell transplant. These receptors were obtained from a boy under two years old who had a stem cell transplant for SCID, so the T cells may come from the graft donor.

The sample holds a few counts of this clonotype. The chain joins TRBV12-3 or TRBV12-4 to TRBJ2-2; maybe TRBD2 (5 bases). The CDR3 length is 15 residues. Trimming stripped 6 bases from V and 4 bases from J, with 15 bases between. The CDR3 reads CASRFRGKGTGELFF. CDR3 nucleotides: TGTGCCAGCAGATTCCGGGGTAAGGGCACCGGGGAGCTGTTTTTT.

The chain couples TRBV28 to TRBJ1-6; the match to TRBD1 covers 7 bases. The length of the CDR3 is 13 residues. Trimming removed 5 bases from V and 9 bases from J; junction bases left unmatched: 4. CDR1 and CDR2 from the germline V gene are MDHEN and SYDVKM. The CDR3 nucleotides are TGTGCCAGCAGTCCCGACAGGGCTTCACCCCTCCACTTT. It specifies CASSPDRASPLHF.

Comments on this clonotype: Lacking the conserved final phenylalanine or tryptophan, this CDR3 likely reflects a read error. The DNA is left out, because the CDR3 cannot be placed on it with certainty; the CDR3 is given as TCRdb lists it. The chain couples TRBV12-3 or TRBV12-4 to TRBJ2-4; TRBD2, as called in the table, went unchecked against the DNA. The CDR3 extends over 10 residues, inclusive of both ends. This chain's CDR3 is CASSPPGYRV.

The chain carries TRBV3-1 and TRBJ1-3; 7 nucleotides match TRBD1. Germline lookup yields CDR1 LGHDT and CDR2 YNNKEL (reference sequence). The CDR3 runs to 15 residues. V gave up 2 bases and J gave up 2 bases; unmatched junction bases: 3. CDR3 in DNA: TGTGCCAGCAGCCAAAACAGGGGAACTGGAAACACCATATATTTT. Its translation is CASSQNRGTGNTIYF.

This clonotype has more than one count but fewer than ten. This chain connects TRBV20-1 to TRBJ2-5; tentatively, D is TRBD2 (5 bases). Per germline, CDR1 DFQATT and CDR2 SNEGSKA (reference sequence). The CDR3 sequence is 14 residues long. The V gene lost 0 bases and the J gene lost 0 bases, with 8 bases spanning the gap. The CDR3 DNA follows: TGCAGTGCTAGAGATCGGAGGTACCAAGAGACCCAGTACTTC. It specifies CSARDRRYQETQYF.

This clonotype was seen more than once but under ten times. The chain combines TRBV4-3 with TRBJ2-7; 8 nucleotides line up with TRBD2. CDR3 length: 14 residues. The germline gives CDR1 LGHNA, CDR2 YSLEER. Trimming took 2 bases from V and 3 from J; bases not matched to a gene: 3. The CDR3 protein is CASSQYAGGYEQYF. Written as DNA, the CDR3 is TGCGCCAGCAGCCAATACGCGGGGGGCTACGAGCAGTACTTC.

This sequence joins TRBV5-1 and TRBJ2-7; no clear D gene. V was pared by 2 bases and J by 3 bases, with 9 bases between. The length of the CDR3 is 13 residues. CDR1 and CDR2 from the germline V gene are SGHRS and YFSETQ. In DNA form, the CDR3 reads TGCGCCAGCAGCTTCGACACGGACTACGAGCAGTACTTC. It codes for CASSFDTDYEQYF.

This clonotype was recorded many times. This chain joins TRBV29-1 and TRBJ2-3; 10 bases align to TRBD2. The V segment lost 4 bases and the J segment 5 bases; nucleotides outside the gene matches: 6. This CDR3 has 14 residues. Germline-derived CDR1 and CDR2 are SQVTM and ANQGSEA. The CDR3 region is CSVVLAGSGDTQYF. CDR3 bases: TGCAGCGTTGTACTAGCGGGAAGCGGAGATACGCAGTATTTT.

The chain carries TRBV20-1 and TRBJ2-7; 11 nucleotides match TRBD2. Germline values: CDR1 DFQATT, CDR2 SNEGSKA (reference sequence). The CDR3 is 14 residues long. The V and J ends lost 5 bases and 3 bases, in that order; junction bases with no gene match: 6. The chain's CDR3 is CSARLAGGHYEQYF. CDR3 in DNA: TGCAGTGCTCGGCTAGCGGGGGGCCACTACGAGCAGTACTTC.

A few counts support this clonotype. V gene TRBV3-1 combines with J gene TRBJ1-5; D remains ambiguous. V was cut by 2 bases and J by 4 bases, with 12 bases left in between. This CDR3 has 15 residues. Germline-derived CDR1 and CDR2 are LGHDT and YNNKEL (reference sequence). The CDR3 here is CASSQTGQYNQPQHF. In nucleotides, the CDR3 is TGTGCCAGCAGCCAAACTGGGCAGTATAATCAGCCCCAGCATTTT. Full variable domain (rest looked up from reference TRBV3-1 and TRBJ1-5): DTAVSQTPKYLVTQMGNDKSIKCEQNLGHDTMYWYKQDSKKFLKIMFSYNNKELIINETVPNRFSPKSPDKAHLNLHINSLELGDSAVYFCASSQTGQYNQPQHFGDGTRLSIL.